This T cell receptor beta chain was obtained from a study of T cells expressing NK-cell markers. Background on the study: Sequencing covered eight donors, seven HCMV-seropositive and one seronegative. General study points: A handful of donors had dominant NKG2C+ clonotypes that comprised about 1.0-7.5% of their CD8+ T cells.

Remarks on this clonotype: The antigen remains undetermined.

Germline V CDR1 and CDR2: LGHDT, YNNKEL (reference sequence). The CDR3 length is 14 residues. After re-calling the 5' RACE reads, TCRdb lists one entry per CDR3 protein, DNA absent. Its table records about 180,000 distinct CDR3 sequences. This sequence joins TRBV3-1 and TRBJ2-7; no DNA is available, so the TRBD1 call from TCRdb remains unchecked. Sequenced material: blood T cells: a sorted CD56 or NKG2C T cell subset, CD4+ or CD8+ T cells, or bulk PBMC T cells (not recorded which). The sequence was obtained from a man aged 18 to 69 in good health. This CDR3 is CASSQDSGARHQYF.